Shown below are 8 T cell receptor beta chains from a single sample sequenced in a study of blood T cell repertoires in COVID-19. Here immunoSEQ multiplex PCR was the method, and the copy in TCRdb shows in-frame clones only, minus some. The table shows under 250,000 clones, with about 84% occurring only once. The sample taken for sequencing was peripheral blood. Every receptor here comes from a man aged 80 or over with acute or convalescent COVID-19.

The chain employs TRBV6-5 and TRBJ2-1; no clear D gene. Germline CDR1 and CDR2: MNHEY and SVGAGI. V lost 6 bases and J lost 4, with 10 bases in between. The CDR3 runs to 13 residues. CDR3 in DNA: TGTGCCAGCAGACCAACTGGTTACAATGAGCAGTTCTTC. Translating it yields CASRPTGYNEQFF.

The chain has TRBV20-1 and TRBJ2-5; no clear D. CDR1 and CDR2 from the germline V gene are DFQATT and SNEGSKA (reference sequence). CDR3 length: 14 amino acids. V lost 6 bases and J lost 2, with 16 bases in between. This CDR3 reads CSASTMLEQETQYF. DNA of the CDR3: TGCAGTGCCAGTACTATGTTGGAGCAAGAGACCCAGTACTTC.

The chain combines TRBV7-3 with TRBJ2-1; 11 nucleotides match TRBD2. Per the germline V gene, CDR1 is SGHTA and CDR2 is FQGTGA. The ends lost 1 base at V and 5 bases at J; junction bases unmatched: 7. The CDR3 spans 17 residues. The CDR3 spells CASSLRVLGLADNEQFF. CDR3 bases: TGTGCCAGCAGCTTAAGGGTCCTGGGACTAGCGGACAATGAGCAGTTCTTC. The variable domain in full, with the rest retrieved from reference TRBV7-3 and TRBJ2-1, is GAGVSQTPSNKVTEKGKYVELRCDPISGHTALYWYRQSLGQGPEFLIYFQGTGAADDSGLPNDRFFAVRPEGSVSTLKIQRTERGDSAVYLCASSLRVLGLADNEQFFGPGTRLTVL.

V and J are TRBV24-1 and TRBJ1-4; D is undetermined. CDR1 KGHDR and CDR2 SFDVKD come from the germline V gene. The V end lost 0 bases, the J end lost 4 bases, and 29 bases lay between the germline ends. CDR3 size: 22 residues. As DNA, the CDR3 is TGTGCCACCAGTGATTTGCAGAGGGAAACAGAAGGGATTCCCCTTTTTAATGAAAAACTGTTTTTT. It codes for CATSDLQRETEGIPLFNEKLFF.

The chain links TRBV5-1 to TRBJ2-3, with 13 bases aligning to TRBD2. Per the germline V gene, CDR1 is SGHRS and CDR2 is YFSETQ. The trim removed 4 bases at V and 5 bases at J, leaving 4 bases unmatched. The CDR3 runs to 15 residues. CDR3 loop: CASSLLAGGQDTQYF. The CDR3 nucleotides read TGCGCCAGCAGCCTACTAGCGGGGGGGCAAGATACGCAGTATTTT.

V usage is TRBV2 and J usage is TRBJ1-1, with D maybe TRBD1 (5 bases). Germline CDR1 SNHLY, CDR2 FYNNEI. V was clipped by 6 bases and J by 2 bases, with 13 bases between them. The length of the CDR3 is 14 residues. CDR3 amino acids: CASRARAANTEAFF. Here the CDR3 DNA reads TGTGCCAGCAGGGCCAGGGCAGCAAACACTGAAGCTTTCTTT.

The genes are TRBV5-1 and TRBJ1-2; 10 positions agree with TRBD1. The CDR3 is 14 residues long. The junction had 3 bases not matched to a gene; V was cut back by 3 bases and J by 4 bases. CDR1 is SGHRS and CDR2 is YFSETQ in the germline V gene. CDR3 loop: CASSSGQGSYGYTF. The CDR3 nucleotides are TGCGCCAGCAGCTCGGGACAGGGGAGCTATGGCTACACCTTC.

Written as DNA, the CDR3 is TGTGCCAGCATGGGGGGGGGCTACGAGCAGTACTTC. Protein product: CASMGGGYEQYF. The chain recombines TRBV28 with TRBJ2-7; 7 positions agree with TRBD2. The V gene end was trimmed by 7 bases and the J gene end by 3 bases; junction bases not matched to a gene: 3. CDR3 length equals 12 residues. Germline V gene data show CDR1 as MDHEN and CDR2 as SYDVKM.